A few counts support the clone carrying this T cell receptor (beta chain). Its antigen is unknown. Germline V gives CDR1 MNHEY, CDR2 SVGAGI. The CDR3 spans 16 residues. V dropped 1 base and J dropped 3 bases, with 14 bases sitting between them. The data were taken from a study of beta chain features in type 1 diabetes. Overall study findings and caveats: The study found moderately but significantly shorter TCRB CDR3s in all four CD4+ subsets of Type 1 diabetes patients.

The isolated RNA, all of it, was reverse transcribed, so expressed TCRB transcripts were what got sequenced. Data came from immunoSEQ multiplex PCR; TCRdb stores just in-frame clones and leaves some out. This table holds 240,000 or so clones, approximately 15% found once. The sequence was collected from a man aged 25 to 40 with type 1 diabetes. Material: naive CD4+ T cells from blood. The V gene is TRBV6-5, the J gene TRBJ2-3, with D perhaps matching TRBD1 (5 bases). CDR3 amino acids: CASSYYPREPTDTQYF. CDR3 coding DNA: TGTGCCAGCAGTTACTACCCCAGGGAACCTACAGATACGCAGTATTTT.